Sequencing of this T cell receptor (beta chain) was carried out in a study of blood T cell repertoires in COVID-19. Across the whole study: COVID-19 samples, acute and convalescent, were from the United States, Italy and Spain.

The V and J ends lost 0 bases and 3 bases, in that order; junction bases with no gene match: 4. Germline CDR1 SGHTA, CDR2 FQGNSA. The CDR3 consists of 16 residues. Per the original methods: The authors estimated nucleated cell counts from reference gene primer amplification. The method was immunoSEQ multiplex PCR; TCRdb's version includes in-frame clones alone and lacks a portion of them. That table is the source of V, J and clone size, and D and trimming were worked out from the DNA. The table has under 30,000 clones, 80% to 90% seen once; the top ten hold about a tenth. Sequencing was done on a sample of peripheral blood. The receptor was isolated from a human donor in a cohort sampled during active COVID-19. V gene TRBV7-2 combines with J gene TRBJ2-3; 9 bases line up with TRBD2. The CDR3 loop is CASSLAPSGGTDTQYF. The CDR3 coding sequence is TGTGCCAGCAGCTTAGCGCCGAGCGGGGGGACAGATACGCAGTATTTT. The complete variable domain, with remaining parts taken from reference TRBV7-2 and TRBJ2-3, reads GAGVSQSPSNKVTEKGKDVELRCDPISGHTALYWYRQSLGQGLEFLIYFQGNSAPDKSGLPSDRFSAERTGGSVSTLTIQRTQQEDSAVYLCASSLAPSGGTDTQYFGPGTRLTVL.